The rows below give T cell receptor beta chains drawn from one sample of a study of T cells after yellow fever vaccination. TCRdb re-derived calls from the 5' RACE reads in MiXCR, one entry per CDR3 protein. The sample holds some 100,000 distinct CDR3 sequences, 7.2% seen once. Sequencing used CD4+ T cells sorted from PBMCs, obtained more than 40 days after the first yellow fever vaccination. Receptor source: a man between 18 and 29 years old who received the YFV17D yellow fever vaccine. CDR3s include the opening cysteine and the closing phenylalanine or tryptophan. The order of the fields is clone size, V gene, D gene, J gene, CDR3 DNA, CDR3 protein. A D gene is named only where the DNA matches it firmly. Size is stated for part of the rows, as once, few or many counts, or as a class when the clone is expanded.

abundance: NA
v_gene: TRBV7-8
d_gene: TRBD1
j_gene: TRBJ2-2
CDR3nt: TGTGCCCGCAGCACCCCCAGGGGGCAAGACGGGAACACCGGGGAGCTGTTTTTT
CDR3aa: CARSTPRGQDGNTGELFF

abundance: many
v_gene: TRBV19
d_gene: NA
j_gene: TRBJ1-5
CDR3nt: TGTGCCAGTAGTATAGGAGGTAATCAGCCCCAGCATTTT
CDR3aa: CASSIGGNQPQHF

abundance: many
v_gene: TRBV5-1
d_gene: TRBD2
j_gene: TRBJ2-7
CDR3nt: TGCGCCAGCAGCTTGGCGGGGGGGAGCTCCTACGAGCAGTACTTC
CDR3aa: CASSLAGGSSYEQYF

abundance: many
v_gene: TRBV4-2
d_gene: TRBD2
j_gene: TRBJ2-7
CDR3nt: TGTGCCAGCAGCGCAAGGGGTCCTGTTGGCGGGGGGGCGAGTTACGAGCAGTACTTC
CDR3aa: CASSARGPVGGGASYEQYF

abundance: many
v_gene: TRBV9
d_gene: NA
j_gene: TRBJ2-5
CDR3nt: TGTGCCAGCCCTAAAAGCGGCGACGTTCGAAGGGGGGAGACCCAGTACTTC
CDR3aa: CASPKSGDVRRGETQYF

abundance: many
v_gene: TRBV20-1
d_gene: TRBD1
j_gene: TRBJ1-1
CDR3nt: TGCAGTGCTCTCCCCGTGGGACAGGGGGACACTGAAGCTTTCTTT
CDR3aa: CSALPVGQGDTEAFF

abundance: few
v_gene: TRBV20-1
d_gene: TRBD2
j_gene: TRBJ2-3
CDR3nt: TGCAGTGCTAGAGGCGGGGGGGCTGCGGATCGCACAGATACGCAGTATTTT
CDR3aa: CSARGGGAADRTDTQYF

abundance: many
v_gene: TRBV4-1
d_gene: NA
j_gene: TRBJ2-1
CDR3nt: TGCGCCAGCAGCCACCTGGGAAACTCCTACAATGAGCAGTTCTTC
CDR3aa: CASSHLGNSYNEQFF

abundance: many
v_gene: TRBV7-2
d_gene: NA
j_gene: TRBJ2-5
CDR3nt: TGTGCCAGCAGCTTATTGGGACTGGCCGAAGAGACCCAGTACTTC
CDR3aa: CASSLLGLAEETQYF

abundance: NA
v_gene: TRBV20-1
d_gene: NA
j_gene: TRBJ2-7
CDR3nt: TGCAGTGTTAGTGGGGAGAACGAGCAGTACTTC
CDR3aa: CSVSGENEQYF

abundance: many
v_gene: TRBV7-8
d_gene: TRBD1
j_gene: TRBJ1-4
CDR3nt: TGTGCCAGCAGTCCTAGGGGACAGGCTAATGAAAAACTGTTTTTT
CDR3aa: CASSPRGQANEKLFF

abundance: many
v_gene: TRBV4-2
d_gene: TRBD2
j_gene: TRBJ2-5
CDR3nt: TGTGCCAGCAGCCAACGTGGAGGTAGCGGGATCTCCGAGACCCAGTACTTC
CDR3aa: CASSQRGGSGISETQYF

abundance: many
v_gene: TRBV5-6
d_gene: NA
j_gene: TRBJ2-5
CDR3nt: TGTGCCAGCAGCAAACCGACAGGTCGAGAGACCCAGTACTTC
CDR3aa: CASSKPTGRETQYF

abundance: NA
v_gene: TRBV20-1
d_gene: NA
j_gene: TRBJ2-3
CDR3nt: TGCAGTCCCAGGGGACGCGGGGGCCCCGAGGATACGCAGTATTTT
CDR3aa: CSPRGRGGPEDTQYF

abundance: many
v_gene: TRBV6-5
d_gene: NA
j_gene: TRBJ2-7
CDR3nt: TGTGCCAGCAGTTACTCTTCTGCAGCTGGCTTCTCCTACGAGCAGTACTTC
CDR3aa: CASSYSSAAGFSYEQYF

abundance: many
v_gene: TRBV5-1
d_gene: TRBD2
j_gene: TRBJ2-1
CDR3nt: TGCGCCAGCAGCTCCTCCGGGACTAGCGGGGGGCCTGCCTACAATGAGCAGTTCTTC
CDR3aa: CASSSSGTSGGPAYNEQFF

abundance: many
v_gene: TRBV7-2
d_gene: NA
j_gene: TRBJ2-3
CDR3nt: TGTGCCAGCACCCCGTCGGAAGTCGGGTCGCAGTATTTT
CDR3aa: CASTPSEVGSQYF

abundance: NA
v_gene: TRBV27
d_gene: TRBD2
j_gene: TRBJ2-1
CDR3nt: TGTGCCAGCAGTTTTGGAGCTAGCGGGGGGGCAGGGTCCAATGAGCAGTTCTTC
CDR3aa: CASSFGASGGAGSNEQFF

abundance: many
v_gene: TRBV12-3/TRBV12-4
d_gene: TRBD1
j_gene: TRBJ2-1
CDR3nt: TGTGCCAGCAGACAGGGGAACAATGAGCAGTTCTTC
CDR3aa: CASRQGNNEQFF

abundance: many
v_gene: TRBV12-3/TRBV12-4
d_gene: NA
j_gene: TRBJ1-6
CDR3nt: TGTGCCACCAGTTATCAGGGACCGACACCCCTCCACTTT
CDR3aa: CATSYQGPTPLHF

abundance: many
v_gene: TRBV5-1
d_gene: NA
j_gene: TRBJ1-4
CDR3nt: TGCGCCAGCAGCTTGGACAGTGCAACTAATGAAAAACTGTTTTTT
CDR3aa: CASSLDSATNEKLFF

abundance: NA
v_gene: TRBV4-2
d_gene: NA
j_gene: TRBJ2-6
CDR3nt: TGTGCCAGCAGCCTCGGGACGCTCGGCGCCAACGTCCTGACTTTC
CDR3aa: CASSLGTLGANVLTF

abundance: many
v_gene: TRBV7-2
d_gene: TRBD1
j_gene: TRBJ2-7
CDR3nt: TGTGCCAGCAGCTTAGATTGGACAGGGCAGCAGTACTTC
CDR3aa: CASSLDWTGQQYF

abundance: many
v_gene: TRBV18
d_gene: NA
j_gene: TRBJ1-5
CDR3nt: TGTGCCAGCTCACCCGATTCACAGCCCCAGCATTTT
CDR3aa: CASSPDSQPQHF

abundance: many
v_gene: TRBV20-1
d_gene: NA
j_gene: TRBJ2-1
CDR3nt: TGCAGTGCTAGATTGGGGGGCTACAATGAGCAGTTCTTC
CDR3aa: CSARLGGYNEQFF

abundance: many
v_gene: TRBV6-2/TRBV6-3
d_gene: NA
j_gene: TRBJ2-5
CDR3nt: TGTGCCAGCAGTTCGGACATCAGCGGCGAGACCCAGTACTTC
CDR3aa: CASSSDISGETQYF

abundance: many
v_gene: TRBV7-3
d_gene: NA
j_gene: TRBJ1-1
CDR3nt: TGTGCCAGCAGCTTATCCCCCCGCAGGGGTGGCACTGAAGCTTTCTTT
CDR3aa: CASSLSPRRGGTEAFF

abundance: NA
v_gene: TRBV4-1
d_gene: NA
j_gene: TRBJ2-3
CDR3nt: TGCGCCAGCAGCCAAGAGATTGGGCACTATGACACAGATACGCAGTATTTT
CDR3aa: CASSQEIGHYDTDTQYF

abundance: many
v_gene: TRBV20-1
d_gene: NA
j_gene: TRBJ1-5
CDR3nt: TGCAGTGCCTCTCTAGGGAGCAATCAGCCCCAGCATTTT
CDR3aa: CSASLGSNQPQHF

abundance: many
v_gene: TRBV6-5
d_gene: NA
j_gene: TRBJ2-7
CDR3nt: TGTGCCAGCAGTTACTCGGGCCCTCCCTACGAGCAGTACTTC
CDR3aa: CASSYSGPPYEQYF

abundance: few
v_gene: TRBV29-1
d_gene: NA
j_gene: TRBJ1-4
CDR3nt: TGCAGCGTTGAAGATAACGTGCGGGACCAACTGTTTTTT
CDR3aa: CSVEDNVRDQLFF

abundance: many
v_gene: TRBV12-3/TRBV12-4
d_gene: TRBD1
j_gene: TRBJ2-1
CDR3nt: TGTGCCAGCAGTTTTCGACAGGGGATGAACAATGAGCAGTTCTTC
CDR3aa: CASSFRQGMNNEQFF

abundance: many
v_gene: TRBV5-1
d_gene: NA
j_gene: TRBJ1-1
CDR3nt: TGCGCCAGCAGCTTGGAAGGCATGAACACTGAAGCTTTCTTT
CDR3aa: CASSLEGMNTEAFF

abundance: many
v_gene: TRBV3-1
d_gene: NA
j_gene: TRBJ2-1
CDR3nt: TGTGCCAGCAGCCAAGATTGGCGCTCCTACAATGAGCAGTTCTTC
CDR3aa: CASSQDWRSYNEQFF

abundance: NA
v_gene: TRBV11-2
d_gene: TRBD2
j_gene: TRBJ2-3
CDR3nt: TGTGCCAGCAGCCCTCTAGCGGGGGGGACCACAGATACGCAGTATTTT
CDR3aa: CASSPLAGGTTDTQYF

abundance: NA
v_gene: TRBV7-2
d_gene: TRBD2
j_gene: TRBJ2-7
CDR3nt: TGTGCCAGCAGCTTTAGGCGGGGGGCCTACGAGCAGTACTTC
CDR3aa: CASSFRRGAYEQYF

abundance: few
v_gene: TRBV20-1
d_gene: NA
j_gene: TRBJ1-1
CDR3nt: TGCAGTGCACCCAAGTCGGGGGCAGCTTTCTTT
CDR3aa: CSAPKSGAAFF

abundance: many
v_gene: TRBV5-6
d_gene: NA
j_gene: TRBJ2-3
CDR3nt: TGTGCCAGCGGCCAACTGAGCACAGATACGCAGTATTTT
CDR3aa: CASGQLSTDTQYF

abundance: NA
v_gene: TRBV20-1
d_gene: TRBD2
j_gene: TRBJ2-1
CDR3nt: TGCAGTGCCTCCCGTCCCAGACTAGCGGGGGGCGGTGAGCAGTTCTTC
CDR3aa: CSASRPRLAGGGEQFF